A single sample gave rise to the 3 T cell receptor beta chains below, sequenced in a study of blood T cell repertoires in COVID-19. Generated by immunoSEQ multiplex PCR, the TCRdb table keeps only in-frame clones and is missing some. The data show 240,000 or so clones, with just under 85% seen just once and approximately 10% held by the top ten. The specimen was peripheral blood. These TCRs come from a woman aged 80 or older with acute or convalescent COVID-19.

This chain links TRBV18 with TRBJ1-2; D ambiguous. V was pared by 3 bases and J by 3 bases, with 11 bases between. Germline CDR1 KGHSH, CDR2 LQKENI. The CDR3 has 14 residues. This CDR3 reads CASSPAGSDYGYTF. CDR3 DNA sequence: TGTGCCAGCTCACCGGCCGGGTCAGACTATGGCTACACCTTC.

For the CDR3, the DNA is TGTGCCAGCAGCCAAGTTAGGCCGGGAAAGGCAGATACGCAGTATTTT. This translates into CASSQVRPGKADTQYF. The chain employs TRBV14 and TRBJ2-3; D might be TRBD2 (5 bases). V was shortened by 1 base and J by 4 bases, with 15 bases between the two germline ends. Per germline, CDR1 SGHDN and CDR2 FVKESK. The length of the CDR3 is 16 residues.

The rearrangement joins TRBV5-1 to TRBJ2-7, with 7 nucleotides matching TRBD1. Germline-derived CDR1 and CDR2 are SGHRS and YFSETQ. The junction had 2 bases not matched to a gene; V was cut back by 3 bases and J by 5 bases. The CDR3 covers 12 residues. The CDR3 loop reads CASSSGTDEQYF. In DNA form, the CDR3 reads TGCGCCAGCAGCTCCGGGACAGACGAGCAGTACTTC.